This paragraph covers one T cell receptor (beta chain) sequence. The entry originates in a study of blood T cell repertoires in COVID-19. Study-level information: Acute and convalescent COVID-19 samples came from the United States, Italy and Spain. T cells, B-cell-depleted T cells, or PBMCs provided the cDNA or gDNA that served as material.

As processed by the authors: For nucleated cells, counts were estimated from reference gene primer amplification. Some clones are missing from TCRdb's copy, which holds only in-frame ones; the method was immunoSEQ multiplex PCR. V, J and clone size were drawn from that table, and D and trimming were deduced from the DNA. The sample has approximately 170,000 clones, about 87% seen once; the top ten hold roughly 24%. Germline values: CDR1 SGHNT, CDR2 YYREEE (reference sequence). After removal of 2 bases from V and 5 bases from J, the junction contained 8 bases not matched to a gene. The CDR3 length is 16 residues.

The V call is TRBV5-4, the J call TRBJ2-3; 10 nucleotides align to TRBD2. The specimen was peripheral blood. The sequence came from a man aged 55 to 70 with acute or convalescent COVID-19. The CDR3 DNA follows: TGTGCCAGCAGCTTAAAAAGCGGGAGGGCCGGAGATACGCAGTATTTT. Amino acid sequence: CASSLKSGRAGDTQYF.